This TCR beta chain was captured in a study of cytomegalovirus exposure and HLA in healthy donors. The PCR employed 60 Vbeta primers together with 13 Jbeta primers. Method: immunoSEQ multiplex PCR; TCRdb's copy keeps in-frame clones and lacks some. The sample records about 150,000 clones, roughly three quarters being singletons. Germline V lookup: CDR1 MGHRA, CDR2 YSYEKL. The CDR3 length is 18 residues. The trim removed 0 bases at V and 4 bases at J, leaving 11 bases unmatched. The TCR originated in a man between 60 and 75 years old in good health and CMV-seronegative. The rearrangement uses TRBV4-1 and TRBJ1-1, with 10 bases that match TRBD1. The specimen sequenced was PBMCs. CDR3 sequence: CASSQEGGQGIRVTEAFF. The CDR3 nucleotides read TGCGCCAGCAGCCAAGAGGGGGGACAGGGGATTCGAGTCACTGAAGCTTTCTTT.